These 11 T cell receptor beta chains were sequenced from one sample in a study of radiotherapy plus CTLA-4 blockade in lung cancer. Clones were sequenced by immunoSEQ multiplex PCR, and TCRdb holds only the in-frame ones, with some missing. The sample includes roughly 98,000 clones, about 85% of them seen just once. The sample in question was peripheral blood, obtained from a patient treated with radiotherapy plus ipilimumab. These receptors originate from a human donor with non-small cell lung cancer that progressed on radiotherapy plus ipilimumab.

The chain is built from TRBV9 and TRBJ2-3, with D possibly matching TRBD2 (6 bases). Per germline, CDR1 SGDLS and CDR2 YYNGEE. The CDR3 spans 16 residues. V lost 4 bases and J 4 bases, leaving 19 bases between the germline ends. CDR3 DNA sequence: TGTGCCAGCAGCCCTCGGCTCTCGACGGGAGCAGATACGCAGTATTTT. Its protein is CASSPRLSTGADTQYF.

This CDR3 is CASSFLLGETQYF. CDR3 in DNA: TGTGCCAGCAGCTTTCTGCTGGGAGAGACCCAGTACTTC. The chain combines TRBV11-3 with TRBJ2-5; D gene unclear. Germline V gene sequence: CDR1 SGHNT, CDR2 YENEEA. Trimming shortened V by 3 bases and J by 4 bases, and 9 bases separated the two germline ends. The CDR3 contains 13 residues.

J is TRBJ1-2 and V is TRBV5-6, with 7 bases lining up with TRBD1. CDR1 is SGHDT and CDR2 is YYEEEE in the germline V gene. The CDR3 runs 13 residues. V lost 2 bases and J lost 7; bases outside the gene matches: 5. The CDR3 region is CASSFQGGSGYTF. The CDR3 coding sequence is TGTGCCAGCAGCTTCCAGGGGGGTAGTGGCTACACCTTC.

The rearrangement links TRBV14 to TRBJ2-6; D is possibly TRBD1 or TRBD2 (5 bases each). Trimming shortened V by 2 bases and J by 0 bases, and 17 bases separated the two germline ends. The CDR3 totals 19 residues. Germline CDR1 SGHDN, CDR2 FVKESK. CDR3 DNA sequence: TGTGCCAGCAGCCAACTGACGGGACCGCCGAGCTCTGGGGCCAACGTCCTGACTTTC. Its protein product is CASSQLTGPPSSGANVLTF.

The table lists this clone with a count of one. J is TRBJ2-2 and V is TRBV5-4, with TRBD1 identical over 7 bases. Per germline, CDR1 SGHNT and CDR2 YYREEE (reference sequence). Trimming at V came to 4 bases and at J to 2 bases, leaving 8 bases not matched to a gene. There are 16 residues in the CDR3. In nucleotides, the CDR3 is TGTGCCAGCAGCAGGCTGGACAGGCCAAACACCGGGGAGCTGTTTTTT. It codes for CASSRLDRPNTGELFF. The full variable domain, in which reference TRBV5-4 and TRBJ2-2 provide the parts outside the CDR3, is ETGVTQSPTHLIKTRGQQVTLRCSSQSGHNTVSWYQQALGQGPQFIFQYYREEENGRGNFPPRFSGLQFPNYSSELNVNALELDDSALYLCASSRLDRPNTGELFFGEGSRLTVL.

V usage is TRBV25-1 and J usage is TRBJ1-1; 8 bases agree with TRBD1. The CDR3 has 16 residues. The V gene end was trimmed by 2 bases and the J gene end by 1 base; junction bases not matched to a gene: 6. Germline lookup yields CDR1 MGHDK and CDR2 SYGVNS. The CDR3 loop reads CASSEGTGGQNTEAFF. Here the CDR3 DNA reads TGTGCCAGCAGTGAAGGAACAGGGGGGCAGAACACTGAAGCTTTCTTT.

The rearrangement links TRBV2 to TRBJ1-2; D is unclear. V was trimmed by 3 bases and J by 7 bases, leaving 12 bases between them. The CDR3 covers 13 residues. Germline V gene sequence: CDR1 SNHLY, CDR2 FYNNEI. The CDR3 protein is CASSDLMIAGYTF. CDR3 sequence (DNA): TGTGCCAGCAGTGACCTTATGATAGCTGGCTACACCTTC.

V is TRBV6-1 and J is TRBJ2-4; D may be TRBD1 or TRBD2 (5 bases each). In germline, CDR1 is MNHNS, CDR2 SASEGT. Trimming removed 2 bases at V and 1 base at J, with 9 bases between. CDR3 length: 15 residues. The CDR3 here is CASSEPGTAKNIQYF. The CDR3 nucleotides are TGTGCCAGCAGTGAACCCGGGACGGCCAAAAACATTCAGTACTTC.

The chain combines TRBV7-3 with TRBJ1-6; tentative D call: TRBD1 (5 bases). The germline CDR1 and CDR2 sequences are SGHTA and FQGTGA. The length of the CDR3 is 15 residues. The germline V and J ends were trimmed by 4 bases and 6 bases, with 13 bases remaining between them. CDR3 in amino acids: CASSSGVGPNSPLHF. CDR3 DNA: TGTGCCAGCAGCTCCGGGGTGGGGCCTAATTCACCCCTCCACTTT.

V and J are TRBV4-1 and TRBJ1-2; TRBD1 might be the D (5 bases). The germline CDR1 and CDR2 sequences are MGHRA and YSYEKL. The CDR3 runs 15 residues. Trimming took off 4 bases at V and 3 bases at J, with 15 bases between the two ends. CDR3 in amino acids: CASSLDGAGDYGYTF. The CDR3 DNA reads TGCGCCAGCAGCCTGGACGGGGCCGGGGACTATGGCTACACCTTC.

This clone was counted between two and nine times. The chain joins TRBV4-3 to TRBJ2-7; TRBD1 might be the D (5 bases). CDR1 LGHNA and CDR2 YSLEER come from the germline V gene. V was shortened by 0 bases and J by 7 bases, with 10 bases between the two germline ends. The CDR3 contains 13 residues. The CDR3 DNA follows: TGCGCCAGCAGCCAAGATCAGGGATGGGAGCAGTACTTC. It codes for CASSQDQGWEQYF.